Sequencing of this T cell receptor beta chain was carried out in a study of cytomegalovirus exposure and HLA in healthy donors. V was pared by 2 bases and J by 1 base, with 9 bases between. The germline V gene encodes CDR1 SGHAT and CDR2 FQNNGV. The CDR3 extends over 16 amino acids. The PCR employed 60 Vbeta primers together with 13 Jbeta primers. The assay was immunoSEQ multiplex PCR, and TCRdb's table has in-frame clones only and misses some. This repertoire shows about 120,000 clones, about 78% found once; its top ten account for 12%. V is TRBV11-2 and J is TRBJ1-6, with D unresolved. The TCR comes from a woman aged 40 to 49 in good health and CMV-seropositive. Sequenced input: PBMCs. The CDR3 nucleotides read TGTGCCAGCAGCTTATCGAGGCGATCCTATAATTCACCCCTCCACTTT. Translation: CASSLSRRSYNSPLHF. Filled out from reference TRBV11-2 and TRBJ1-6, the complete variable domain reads EAGVAQSPRYKIIEKRQSVAFWCNPISGHATLYWYQQILGQGPKLLIQFQNNGVVDDSQLPKDRFSAERLKGVDSTLKIQPAKLEDSAVYLCASSLSRRSYNSPLHFGNGTRLTVT.